Below, one T cell receptor beta chain is given with its context. V gave up 0 bases and J gave up 7 bases; unmatched junction bases: 6. The CDR3 covers 16 residues. Germline V gives CDR1 SGHTA, CDR2 FQGTGA. This sample stems from a study of blood T cell repertoires in COVID-19. The overall study: Some COVID-19 samples were acute and others convalescent; all came from the United States, Italy and Spain.

In the authors' workflow: Nucleated cell number was recorded as an estimate derived from reference gene primer amplification. Sequencing was performed with immunoSEQ multiplex PCR; in TCRdb, only in-frame clones are kept and a portion is missing. Clonal size and the V and J genes are those of that table, whereas D and trimming came from the DNA. The sample has some 340,000 clones, over 80% seen once. In assigning cohorts, the study relied on participant-reported clinical history. Sequencing was performed on PBMCs or T cells enriched from blood (not recorded which). The clonotype originates from a woman in her forties or fifties who had recovered from COVID-19. This chain joins TRBV7-3 and TRBJ1-2, with 12 bases that match TRBD1. The CDR3 nucleotides are TGTGCCAGCAGCTTAACTGGGGGACAGGGGGCGAGTGGCTACACCTTC. Protein: CASSLTGGQGASGYTF.